One TCR beta chain is described in this entry. The antigen is undetermined. The sample originates from a study of cytomegalovirus exposure and HLA in healthy donors. Primers included in the PCR were 60 Vbeta and 13 Jbeta primers. Profiled with immunoSEQ multiplex PCR; TCRdb holds only in-frame clones, not every one. This repertoire includes over 30,000 clones. Study-wide findings and caveats: In vitro assays verified that a few CMV-associated chains recognized CMV antigens specifically. Rarity characterized most TCR sequences, yet some public TCRs appeared in many donors.

J gave up 5 bases and V 0 bases, and 1 base lay outside the gene matches. Germline CDR1 reads MNHEY; CDR2 reads SVGAGI. The CDR3 loop spans 15 amino acids. The sequenced sample consisted of PBMCs. The clonotype was recovered from a woman aged 40 to 50 in good health and CMV-seropositive. This chain uses TRBV6-5 with TRBJ2-2; 9 bases are a match to TRBD1. CDR3 in DNA: TGTGCCAGCAGTTACTCAGGACAGGGGACCGGGGAGCTGTTTTTT. Its translation: CASSYSGQGTGELFF.